One T cell receptor (beta chain) is described in this entry. Its antigen remains unidentified. The data are from a study of T cells expressing NK-cell markers. As for the study in general: Cells sorted as CD3+CD56+NKG2C+, CD3+CD56+NKG2C- and CD3+CD56-NKG2C+ T cells supplied the TCR beta repertoires.

The CDR3 loop spans 14 amino acids. Germline-derived CDR1 and CDR2 are SGHDT and YYEEEE. Study outcomes and limitations: In several donors, dominant clonotypes made up about 28.3-60.1% of CD3+CD56-NKG2C+ cells. Of the CD8+ T cell pool in over 5 donors, roughly 1.0-7.5% was accounted for by dominant NKG2C+ clonotypes.

5'RACE template switching built TCR beta cDNA with unique molecular identifiers. TCRdb processed the 5' RACE reads again and assigns one entry to each CDR3 protein, with no DNA. The sample includes about 260,000 distinct CDR3 sequences. The TCR sequence derives from a young man in good health. The gene calls are TRBV5-6 and TRBJ2-7; TCRdb's assignment of TRBD2 cannot be checked, as there is no DNA. Sequenced: blood T cells: a sorted CD56 or NKG2C T cell subset, CD4+ or CD8+ T cells, or bulk PBMC T cells (not recorded which). CDR3 sequence reads: CASSSGLPGYEQYF.